Shown below are 24 T cell receptor beta chains from a single sample sequenced in a study of T cells in Graves' hyperthyroidism and ophthalmopathy. Researchers took RNA transcripts and amplified the TCR beta CDR3 regions from them. First-round RT-PCR with HTBI primers amplified the TCR CDR3 region. MiXCR, run by TCRdb on the multiplex PCR reads, gives a single entry per CDR3 protein. The sample shows about 840,000 distinct CDR3 sequences, about 38% of them seen only once. The specimen sequenced was blood. Every receptor here comes from a man aged 18 to 29 with Graves' hyperthyroidism.

The CDR3 protein is CASSVARAPLHF. CDR3 in DNA: TGTGCCAGCAGTGTGGCTCGCGCACCCCTCCACTTT. The chain links TRBV25-1 to TRBJ1-6; D unclear. Trimming cost V 4 bases and J 11 bases, with 9 bases left between them. The CDR3 runs 12 residues. Germline CDR1 reads MGHDK; CDR2 reads SYGVNS.

To note about this clonotype: It is likely a read error: a sequence one base away is far more abundant. The chain combines TRBV11-2 with TRBJ1-1; TRBD1 matches at 9 bases. The V segment lost 5 bases and the J segment 0 bases; nucleotides outside the gene matches: 4. Germline assignment: CDR1 SGHAT and CDR2 FQNNGV. The CDR3 has 15 residues. The CDR3 spells CASSAGQGLNTEAFF. Here the CDR3 DNA reads TGTGCCAGCAGCGCCGGACAGGGGTTGAACACTGAAGCTTTCTTT. The full variable domain, with the rest looked up from reference TRBV11-2 and TRBJ1-1, is EAGVAQSPRYKIIEKRQSVAFWCNPISGHATLYWYQQILGQGPKLLIQFQNNGVVDDSQLPKDRFSAERLKGVDSTLKIQPAKLEDSAVYLCASSAGQGLNTEAFFGQGTRLTVV.

This sequence joins TRBV5-1 and TRBJ2-6; D call uncertain. CDR1 is SGHRS and CDR2 is YFSETQ in the germline V gene. This CDR3 is 15 amino acids long. The V end lost 4 bases, the J end lost 2 bases, and 10 bases lay between the germline ends. The CDR3 region is CASSPGFPGANVLTF. In nucleotides, the CDR3 is TGCGCCAGCAGCCCCGGATTTCCTGGGGCCAACGTCCTGACTTTC.

This clonotype was seen ten or more times. The CDR3 reads CATSRGLAGVGEQYF. The CDR3 bases are TGTGCCACCAGCAGAGGACTAGCGGGGGTGGGCGAGCAGTACTTC. This sequence joins TRBV15 and TRBJ2-7, with TRBD2 matching 12 bases. Germline CDR1 LNHNV, CDR2 YYDKDF (reference sequence). V trimming: 1 base; J trimming: 6 bases; junction bases outside the gene matches: 4. CDR3 length equals 15 residues.

V and J are TRBV7-8 and TRBJ2-5; D uncertain. The germline gives CDR1 SGHVS, CDR2 FQNEAQ. V lost 5 bases to trimming and J lost 6 bases, with 7 bases between them. This CDR3 contains 11 residues. The CDR3 here is CASSEGQTQYF. The CDR3 DNA reads TGTGCCAGCAGCGAAGGACAGACCCAGTACTTC.

This rearrangement joins TRBV10-3 to TRBJ1-4; perhaps TRBD1 as D (5 bases). Germline V CDR1 and CDR2: ENHRY, SYGVKD. The CDR3 has 16 residues. Trimming cost V 2 bases and J 3 bases, with 13 bases left between them. The CDR3 nucleotides read TGTGCCATCAGTGAGGCCGGCGGGGGAGCTAATGAAAAACTGTTTTTT. It encodes CAISEAGGGANEKLFF.

The rearrangement links TRBV5-1 to TRBJ2-7; TRBD2 matches 10 bases. The CDR3 loop spans 16 amino acids. CDR1 is SGHRS, CDR2 YFSETQ, per germline. J lost 2 bases, V lost 0 bases, and 5 bases had no gene match. This CDR3 reads CASSLAGTSDTYEQYF. The CDR3 DNA reads TGCGCCAGCAGCTTGGCCGGGACTAGCGATACCTACGAGCAGTACTTC.

This clonotype was detected many times. This chain uses TRBV19 with TRBJ1-1; TRBD1 might be the D (5 bases). The germline gives CDR1 LNHDA, CDR2 SQIVND (reference sequence). Trimming took off 1 base at V and 3 bases at J, with 6 bases between the two ends. The CDR3 runs to 13 residues. CDR3 sequence: CASSIARDTEAFF. CDR3 nucleotides: TGTGCCAGTAGTATAGCCAGGGACACTGAAGCTTTCTTT.

The chain recombines TRBV7-6 with TRBJ2-2; the D gene is possibly TRBD2 (5 bases). The CDR3 has 15 residues. Germline V lookup: CDR1 SGHVS, CDR2 FNYEAQ. Trimming left V 3 bases short and J 6 bases short, with 14 bases between. DNA for the CDR3: TGTGCCAGCAGCTTGCAACCCGGGATAGCCGGGGAGCTGTTTTTT. Translation gives CASSLQPGIAGELFF.

The chain joins TRBV14 to TRBJ2-5; the D is unclear. V lost 1 base and J lost 2, with 14 bases in between. The germline CDR1 and CDR2 sequences are SGHDN and FVKESK. The CDR3 consists of 16 residues. Written as DNA, the CDR3 is TGTGCCAGCAGCCAAGCCCTTTGGACGGAGCAAGAGACCCAGTACTTC. This gives the protein CASSQALWTEQETQYF.

This clonotype appeared a few times. The chain is built from TRBV6-1 and TRBJ2-7, with 9 positions matching TRBD1. The CDR3 extends over 14 amino acids. Germline loops: CDR1 MNHNS, CDR2 SASEGT. The V segment lost 5 bases and the J segment 4 bases; nucleotides outside the gene matches: 6. The CDR3 coding sequence is TGTGCCAGCAGTACCGGGACAGGGCGTTACGAGCAGTACTTC. It encodes CASSTGTGRYEQYF.

The sample holds many counts of this clonotype. This sequence joins TRBV24-1 and TRBJ2-2, with D unresolved. The CDR3 sequence is 14 residues long. Germline CDR1 and CDR2: KGHDR and SFDVKD. Trimming took off 4 bases at V and 5 bases at J, with 10 bases between the two ends. DNA of the CDR3: TGTGCCACCAGTGAGGCCCTGAGTACCGGGGAGCTGTTTTTT. Its translation is CATSEALSTGELFF.

The V gene is TRBV9, the J gene TRBJ2-7; D is possibly TRBD2 (5 bases). Trimming took 2 bases from V and 1 from J, leaving 10 bases between them. Germline lookup yields CDR1 SGDLS and CDR2 YYNGEE. The CDR3 sequence is 14 residues long. The CDR3 nucleotides are TGTGCCAGCAGCGTCTCCCAGCGGTCCTACGAGCAGTACTTC. Protein sequence: CASSVSQRSYEQYF.

The chain uses TRBV4-2 and TRBJ1-3; D perhaps matches TRBD1 (5 bases). Trimming removed 3 bases from V and 1 base from J, with 13 bases in between. The CDR3 runs 16 residues. Germline CDR1 LGHNA, CDR2 YNFKEQ. The CDR3 protein is CASSQEPGPSGNTIYF. The CDR3 nucleotides are TGTGCCAGCAGCCAGGAGCCGGGACCGTCTGGAAACACCATATATTTT.

The V call is TRBV6-6, the J call TRBJ1-2, with D possibly matching TRBD1 (5 bases). Germline V gene lookup returns CDR1 MNHNY and CDR2 SVGAGI (reference sequence). The length of the CDR3 is 14 residues. Trimming pared 6 bases from V and 4 bases from J, leaving 15 bases between. The CDR3 here is CASSSLGGGYGYTF. The CDR3 DNA sequence: TGTGCCAGCAGCTCACTTGGGGGAGGCTATGGCTACACCTTC.

Only one count was recorded for this clonotype. J is TRBJ1-2 and V is TRBV25-1, with TRBD1 as a possible D gene (6 bases). CDR1 and CDR2 (germline): MGHDK, SYGVNS. The CDR3 runs 14 residues. V shed 8 bases and J shed 3 bases, with 16 bases lying between them. For the CDR3, the DNA is TGTGCCAGCTCATCCGGGACAATAGACTATGGCTACACCTTC. Amino acid sequence: CASSSGTIDYGYTF.

The J gene is TRBJ2-2, the V gene TRBV9; 11 bases are a match to TRBD2. The germline CDR1 and CDR2 sequences are SGDLS and YYNGEE. There are 15 residues in the CDR3. Unmatched junction bases numbered 1, after V lost 4 bases and J lost 2 bases. The CDR3 DNA follows: TGTGCCAGCAGCACTAGCGGGGGAAACACCGGGGAGCTGTTTTTT. Translation gives CASSTSGGNTGELFF.

This clonotype was picked up a small number of times. The rearrangement joins TRBV5-1 to TRBJ1-1; D gene ambiguous. CDR1 and CDR2 from the germline V gene are SGHRS and YFSETQ. V lost 0 bases and J 0 bases, leaving 9 bases between the germline ends. This CDR3 is built from 15 residues. The CDR3 reads CASSLGVYMNTEAFF. Written as DNA, the CDR3 is TGCGCCAGCAGCTTGGGGGTTTATATGAACACTGAAGCTTTCTTT.

This chain uses TRBV29-1 with TRBJ1-5; D is uncertain. The CDR3 is made up of 11 amino acids. Trimming left V 8 bases short and J 5 bases short, with 10 bases between. Germline loops: CDR1 SQVTM, CDR2 ANQGSEA. The CDR3 reads CSSELYQPQHF. The CDR3 DNA reads TGCAGCAGTGAGTTGTATCAGCCCCAGCATTTT.

This clonotype was recorded only once. CDR3 amino acids: CASRPLAGDSYEQYF. CDR3 sequence (DNA): TGCGCCAGCAGACCCTTAGCGGGAGACTCGTACGAGCAGTACTTC. The chain carries TRBV5-1 and TRBJ2-7; TRBD2 agrees at 9 bases. The V and J ends lost 5 bases and 4 bases, in that order; junction bases with no gene match: 10. This CDR3 has 15 residues. Looked up from germline, CDR1 is SGHRS and CDR2 is YFSETQ.

In its sample, this clonotype was seen a few times. V gene TRBV19 combines with J gene TRBJ1-4, with D perhaps TRBD1 (6 bases). Trimming left V 6 bases short and J 5 bases short, with 16 bases between. Germline V gene data show CDR1 as LNHDA and CDR2 as SQIVND (reference sequence). The CDR3 contains 15 residues. CDR3 DNA: TGTGCCAGTAGCCCTCCGACAGGTGGAAATGAAAAACTGTTTTTT. It is translated as CASSPPTGGNEKLFF.

This clonotype was seen repeatedly, ten times or more. The chain recombines TRBV15 with TRBJ2-2; TRBD1 matches at 8 bases. V trimming: 0 bases; J trimming: 3 bases; junction bases outside the gene matches: 9. This CDR3 comprises 18 residues. Germline V lookup: CDR1 LNHNV, CDR2 YYDKDF (reference sequence). CDR3 loop: CATSRDLTPGQDTGELFF. The CDR3 nucleotides read TGTGCCACCAGCAGAGACCTCACGCCGGGACAGGACACCGGGGAGCTGTTTTTT.

This clonotype was picked up many times. This rearrangement joins TRBV2 to TRBJ2-7, with D tentatively TRBD1 (7 bases). Trimming took off 5 bases at V and 9 bases at J, with 17 bases between the two ends. CDR3 length: 13 amino acids. Germline-derived CDR1 and CDR2 are SNHLY and FYNNEI. The CDR3 sequence is CASSNQGGDVQYF. In DNA, the CDR3 is TGTGCCAGCAGTAACCAGGGGGGTGATGTGCAGTACTTC. The whole variable domain, remainder taken from reference TRBV2 and TRBJ2-7, is EPEVTQTPSHQVTQMGQEVILRCVPISNHLYFYWYRQILGQKVEFLVSFYNNEISEKSEIFDDQFSVERPDGSNFTLKIRSTKLEDSAMYFCASSNQGGDVQYFGPGTRLTVT.

The rearrangement links TRBV4-1 to TRBJ1-1; TRBD1 aligns across 7 bases. The CDR3 extends over 14 amino acids. V shed 0 bases and J 8 bases; nucleotides not matched to a gene: 6. Germline CDR1 reads MGHRA; CDR2 reads YSYEKL. The CDR3 here is CASSQEGGRLEAFF. As DNA, the CDR3 is TGCGCCAGCAGCCAAGAAGGGGGCAGGCTAGAAGCTTTCTTT.